This T cell receptor (beta chain) was documented in a study of patients and donors after allogeneic stem cell transplantation. This clonotype has more than one count but fewer than ten. CDR1 and CDR2 from the germline V gene are MNHNS and SASEGT. The CDR3 spans 15 residues. The ends were cut back, 5 bases at V and 0 bases at J, with 10 bases in the middle. Via MiXCR, TCRdb re-called the RT-PCR reads, giving one row per CDR3 protein. The table has over 350,000 distinct CDR3 sequences, around 15% seen once; the top ten hold 7% to 7.5%. The sequencing input was blood, either unsorted or a sorted T cell fraction (not recorded which). The sequence derives from a human donor who was either an allogeneic HSCT recipient or a stem cell or donor lymphocyte infusion donor (not recorded which). It is not recorded whose cells these are; they may come from a transplant donor. This chain uses TRBV6-1 with TRBJ2-2; D possibly corresponds to TRBD2 (6 bases). This chain's CDR3 is CASSLPGANTGELFF. CDR3 nucleotides: TGTGCCAGCAGTCTCCCGGGGGCGAACACCGGGGAGCTGTTTTTT.